The clone carrying this TCR beta chain has just one count. The assay, immunoSEQ v3.0, was run at survey level. Sequencing set out to capture about 40,000-50,000 T-cell genomes per sample. The method was immunoSEQ multiplex PCR; TCRdb's version includes in-frame clones alone and lacks a portion of them. The table shows 28,000 or so clones, with about 83% occurring only once. This CDR3 contains 15 residues. V dropped 0 bases and J dropped 5 bases, with 15 bases sitting between them. CDR1 SGHRS and CDR2 YFSETQ come from the germline V gene. The data stem from a study of long-term antiretroviral therapy in people with HIV.

The rearrangement links TRBV5-1 to TRBJ2-7; D tentatively reads TRBD1 or TRBD2 (5 bases each). The TCR originated in a man aged 18 to 30 with HIV. The specimen was unsorted PBMCs, collected 0.4 years after starting antiretroviral therapy. CDR3: CASSLGGPPVHEQYF. The CDR3 DNA follows: TGCGCCAGCAGCTTGGGGGGACCCCCCGTTCACGAGCAGTACTTC.